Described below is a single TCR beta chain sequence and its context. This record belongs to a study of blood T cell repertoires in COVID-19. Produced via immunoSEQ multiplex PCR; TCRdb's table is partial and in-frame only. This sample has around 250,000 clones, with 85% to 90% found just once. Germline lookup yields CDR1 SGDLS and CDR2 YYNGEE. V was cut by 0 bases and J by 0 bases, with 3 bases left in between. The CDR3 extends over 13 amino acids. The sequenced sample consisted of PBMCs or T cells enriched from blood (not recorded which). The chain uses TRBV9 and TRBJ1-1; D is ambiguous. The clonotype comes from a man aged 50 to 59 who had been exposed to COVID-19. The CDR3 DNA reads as TGTGCCAGCAGCGTAGCTCTGAACACTGAAGCTTTCTTT. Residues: CASSVALNTEAFF.